This T cell receptor beta chain was sequenced for a study of shared clonotypes between healthy human individuals. Study in general: A couple of female and a few male donors aged 18 to 49 were enrolled.

V was pared by 2 bases and J by 6 bases, with 9 bases between. The CDR3 covers 13 residues. Germline loops: CDR1 MNHEY, CDR2 SMNVEV (reference sequence). Only in-frame clones appear in the TCRdb table, and some are missing; sequencing was by immunoSEQ multiplex PCR. The sample has some 740,000 clones, roughly 92% seen once. The naive CD8 fraction comprised CD45RO-negative cells positively selected for CCR7 and excluded terminally differentiated effector memory CD45RA+ cells. The sequence was obtained from a man aged 25-45 years in good health. The chain combines TRBV27 with TRBJ2-3; no clear D gene. The sample taken for sequencing was naive CD8+ T cells sorted from blood. The CDR3 sequence: CASSLPPFDTQYF. DNA for the CDR3: TGTGCCAGCAGTTTACCCCCTTTCGATACGCAGTATTTT.